This TCR beta chain was observed in a study of T-cell reconstitution after alpha-beta-depleted transplantation in children. This CDR3 spans 14 amino acids. About this clonotype: Germline is not matched at one junction end, which may reflect a read error.

Unique molecular identifiers were incorporated into the prepared TCRbeta library. Via MiXCR, TCRdb re-called the PCR reads, giving one row per CDR3 protein. The repertoire has about 500,000 distinct CDR3 sequences, 30% to 35% of them found once; the top ten carry 2% to 3%. Here the sequenced sample was PBMCs from the stem cell graft donor, taken from the stem cell graft. The sequence was obtained from a human donor who donated a stem cell graft to a child with aplastic anemia. The J gene is TRBJ1-2, the V gene TRBV12-3 or TRBV12-4; D perhaps matches TRBD1 (5 bases). CDR3 region: CASSPGRLNYGFTF. The DNA of the CDR3 is TGTGCCAGCAGCCCGGGACGCCTGAACTATGGCTTCACCTTC.